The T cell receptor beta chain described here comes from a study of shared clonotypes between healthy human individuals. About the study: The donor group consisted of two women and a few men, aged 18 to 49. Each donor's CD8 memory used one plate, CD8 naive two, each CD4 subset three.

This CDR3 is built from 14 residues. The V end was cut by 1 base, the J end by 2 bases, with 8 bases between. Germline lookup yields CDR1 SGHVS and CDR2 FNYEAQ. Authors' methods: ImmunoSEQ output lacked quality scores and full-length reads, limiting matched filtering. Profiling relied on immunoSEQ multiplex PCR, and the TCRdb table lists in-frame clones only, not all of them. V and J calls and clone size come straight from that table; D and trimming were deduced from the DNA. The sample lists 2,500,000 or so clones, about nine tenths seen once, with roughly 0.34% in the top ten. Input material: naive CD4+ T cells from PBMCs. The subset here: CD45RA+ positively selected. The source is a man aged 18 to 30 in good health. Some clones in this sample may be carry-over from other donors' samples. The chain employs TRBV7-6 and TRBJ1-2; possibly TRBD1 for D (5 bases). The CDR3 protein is CASSLGDGNYGYTF. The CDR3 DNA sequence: TGTGCCAGCAGCTTAGGGGACGGAAACTATGGCTACACCTTC.